This TCR beta chain was captured in a study of shared clonotypes between healthy human individuals. The CDR3 runs to 15 residues. In germline, CDR1 is GTSNPN, CDR2 SVGIG (reference sequence). After removal of 0 bases from V and 6 bases from J, the junction contained 7 bases not matched to a gene. Produced via immunoSEQ multiplex PCR; TCRdb's table is partial and in-frame only. This sample has about 640,000 clones; about three quarters occur once, and the top ten carry about 1.7%. The TCR comes from a woman aged 25 to 39 in good health. Input material: memory CD4+ T cells sorted from blood. As for subset: CD45RA-negative fraction. The V call is TRBV30, the J call TRBJ2-2, with 7 bases fitting TRBD2. CDR3 residues: CAWSVLETSPGELFF. The CDR3 DNA follows: TGTGCCTGGAGTGTACTTGAGACTAGCCCCGGGGAGCTGTTTTTT.